These T cell receptor beta chains were read from a single sample in a study of blood T cell repertoires in COVID-19. Assay: immunoSEQ multiplex PCR; the TCRdb copy retains only in-frame clones and omits some. In the table there are around 270,000 clones, roughly 91% of which are singletons. Input material: peripheral blood. These TCRs come from a man under 40 with acute or convalescent COVID-19. Both conserved end residues are part of each CDR3. D genes are given only for firm matches. Clone size is stated in some rows and not others, as once, few, many or a class when expanded.

d_call,j_call,clone_size,v_call,cdr3_aa,cdr3_nt
TRBD1,TRBJ2-5,NA,TRBV18,CASSPFEGAQETQYF,TGTGCCAGCTCGCCTTTTGAGGGGGCCCAAGAGACCCAGTACTTC
NA,TRBJ2-7,NA,TRBV10-2,CASRAATPSYEQYF,TGCGCCAGCAGAGCGGCCACCCCCTCCTACGAGCAGTACTTC
NA,TRBJ1-1,NA,TRBV7-3,CASSSSPGGNTEAFF,TGTGCCAGCAGCTCCTCCCCGGGGGGGAACACTGAAGCTTTCTTT
TRBD1,TRBJ1-3,NA,TRBV30,CAWRMTGVGNTIYF,TGTGCCTGGAGGATGACAGGGGTTGGAAACACCATATATTTT
TRBD1,TRBJ1-6,NA,TRBV9,CASSPYQGQGGSPLHF,TGTGCCAGCAGCCCTTACCAAGGACAGGGTGGTTCACCCCTCCACTTT
TRBD2,TRBJ2-5,once,TRBV7-2,CASSLGRGLAGKQETQYF,TGTGCCAGCAGCTTGGGTCGGGGACTAGCGGGGAAACAAGAGACCCAGTACTTC
TRBD1,TRBJ1-2,NA,TRBV2,CASRGTGANYGYTF,TGTGCCAGCAGGGGGACAGGGGCTAACTATGGCTACACCTTC
NA,TRBJ1-2,NA,TRBV20-1,CSASFGKTNYGYTF,TGCAGTGCTAGTTTTGGCAAGACTAACTATGGCTACACCTTC
TRBD1,TRBJ1-1,NA,TRBV7-8,CASSPSPRDRAERAFF,TGTGCCAGCAGCCCCAGCCCCCGAGACAGGGCCGAGAGAGCTTTCTTT
TRBD1,TRBJ1-5,NA,TRBV7-2,CASRGGQASQPQHF,TGTGCCAGCAGGGGCGGACAGGCTAGTCAGCCCCAGCATTTT
TRBD1,TRBJ1-6,once,TRBV11-2,CASTADRTYTSPLHF,TGTGCCAGCACCGCGGACAGGACTTATACTTCACCCCTCCACTTT